The present T cell receptor beta chain was sequenced within a study of blood T cell repertoires in COVID-19. Study at large: Samples taken during acute and convalescent COVID-19 were collected in the United States, Italy and Spain. PBMCs, B-cell-depleted T cells, or T cells were the source of the cDNA or gDNA that made up the material.

Enrollment of patients from Seattle took place during active infection, with longitudinal follow-up. CDR1 LNHDA and CDR2 SQIVND come from the germline V gene (reference sequence). Unmatched junction bases numbered 4, after V lost 3 bases and J lost 4 bases. This CDR3 is 14 amino acids long. In the study's own analysis: Counts of nucleated cells, estimated from reference gene primer amplification, were obtained. Sequencing was performed with immunoSEQ multiplex PCR; in TCRdb, only in-frame clones are kept and a portion is missing. Clonal size and the V and J genes are those of that table, whereas D and trimming came from the DNA. The sample includes 220,000 or so clones, more than 75% seen only once; the top ten take roughly 8.2%.

The chain couples TRBV19 to TRBJ2-3; 7 positions agree with TRBD2. The receptor was derived from a woman older than 75 with COVID-19, enrolled during active disease. Sequencing was performed on peripheral blood. CDR3 loop: CASSIGAGADTQYF. Written as DNA, the CDR3 is TGTGCCAGTAGTATCGGCGCGGGAGCAGATACGCAGTATTTT.